This T cell receptor beta chain was documented in a study of control samples from healthy donors and cancer patients. Trimming removed 4 bases from V and 3 bases from J; junction bases left unmatched: 9. The CDR3 is 18 amino acids. From germline, CDR1 is SGHRS and CDR2 YFSETQ. Here immunoSEQ multiplex PCR was the method, and the copy in TCRdb shows in-frame clones only, minus some. The sample carries approximately 130,000 clones, 70% to 90% recorded once. The gene calls are TRBV5-1 and TRBJ2-3, with 15 bases matching TRBD2. This clonotype originated in a middle-aged man in good health. The sample taken for sequencing was blood. As DNA, the CDR3 is TGCGCCAGCAGCAAAGGACTAGCGGGGGGGCCTTTGACAGATACGCAGTATTTT. As protein: CASSKGLAGGPLTDTQYF. Based on the CDR3 plus reference TRBV5-1 and TRBJ2-3, the full variable domain is KAGVTQTPRYLIKTRGQQVTLSCSPISGHRSVSWYQQTPGQGLQFLFEYFSETQRNKGNFPGRFSGRQFSNSRSEMNVSTLELGDSALYLCASSKGLAGGPLTDTQYFGPGTRLTVL.